The 21 T cell receptor beta chains reported below all come from one sample, sequenced in a study of vaccination and CD4 T cells after COVID-19. The Oncomine TCR Beta short-read assay generated sequence data from the DNA of cultured CD4+ T cells. TCRdb ran MiXCR on the PCR reads and lists one entry per CDR3 protein. Altogether nearly 25,000 distinct CDR3 sequences are present, 62% being singletons, with the ten largest covering 7% to 10%. Treatment of the sample: roughly nine-day PBMC culture with coronavirus spike peptide pools or control peptides (ViraFEST assay). These TCRs are of unknown antigen specificity. What was sequenced was CD4+ T cells from blood, cultured in vitro. Every receptor here comes from a human donor who had recovered from COVID-19.

The rearrangement uses TRBV20-1 and TRBJ1-5; D is ambiguous. Germline CDR1 is DFQATT and CDR2 is SNEGSKA (reference sequence). The V end lost 7 bases, the J end lost 6 bases, and 10 bases lay between the germline ends. The CDR3 consists of 11 residues. CDR3 amino acids: CSVAGGQPQHF. The CDR3 nucleotides read TGCAGTGTCGCAGGAGGTCAGCCCCAGCATTTT.

This clonotype was found a few times. V and J are TRBV7-6 and TRBJ1-3; 9 bases agree with TRBD1. Per the germline V gene, CDR1 is SGHVS and CDR2 is FNYEAQ. The CDR3 has 16 amino acids. V was clipped by 2 bases and J by 3 bases; unmatched bases: 5. CDR3 sequence reads: CASSLSGQGRGNTIYF. The CDR3 bases are TGTGCCAGCAGCTTATCGGGACAGGGCCGTGGAAACACCATATATTTT.

Only a few counts were recorded for this clonotype. This chain uses TRBV24-1 with TRBJ1-2; D call uncertain. Between the trimmed V and J ends, which lost 5 bases and 7 bases, there was a span of 7 bases. Germline values: CDR1 KGHDR, CDR2 SFDVKD. The CDR3 loop spans 11 amino acids. CDR3 loop: CATSAHTGYTF. The DNA of the CDR3 is TGTGCCACCAGTGCCCATACTGGCTACACCTTC.

This clonotype was seen once. V is TRBV30 and J is TRBJ1-1, with no clear D. Germline CDR1 is GTSNPN and CDR2 is SVGIG (reference sequence). The CDR3 totals 13 residues. Trimming left V 5 bases short and J 6 bases short, with 16 bases between. CDR3 in amino acids: CAWDRTLSPEAFF. As DNA, the CDR3 is TGTGCCTGGGACCGTACCCTATCCCCTGAAGCTTTCTTT.

This chain joins TRBV20-1 and TRBJ2-5; 13 nucleotides align to TRBD2. This CDR3 region has 15 residues. Trimming took 6 bases from V and 2 from J; bases not matched to a gene: 6. Germline loops: CDR1 DFQATT, CDR2 SNEGSKA (reference sequence). The chain's CDR3 is CSATETSGGQETQYF. CDR3 nucleotides: TGCAGTGCAACAGAGACTAGCGGGGGGCAAGAGACCCAGTACTTC.

V is TRBV28 and J is TRBJ1-5; D is unclear. Germline V gives CDR1 MDHEN, CDR2 SYDVKM. Trimming cost V 4 bases and J 4 bases, with 5 bases left between them. The CDR3 runs to 12 residues. The CDR3 here is CASSSANQPQHF. The DNA of the CDR3 is TGTGCCAGCAGTTCAGCAAATCAGCCCCAGCATTTT.

V gene TRBV19 combines with J gene TRBJ1-2; 9 bases line up with TRBD1. V was clipped by 3 bases and J by 4 bases; unmatched bases: 12. Germline CDR1 is LNHDA and CDR2 is SQIVND (reference sequence). The length of the CDR3 is 17 residues. The CDR3 nucleotides read TGTGCCAGTAGTATCCGGACAGGGGCCGGAAAGCCCTATGGCTACACCTTC. It specifies CASSIRTGAGKPYGYTF.

V gene TRBV24-1 combines with J gene TRBJ2-7; 7 bases agree with TRBD2. The germline gives CDR1 KGHDR, CDR2 SFDVKD. V dropped 5 bases and J dropped 0; count of bases not matched to a gene: 0. CDR3 length equals 13 residues. CDR3 protein: CATSGTSSYEQYF. CDR3 in DNA: TGTGCCACCAGTGGGACTAGCTCCTACGAGCAGTACTTC.

This chain uses TRBV20-1 with TRBJ2-1; the D gene is possibly TRBD2 (6 bases). Trimming removed 5 bases from V and 0 bases from J, with 14 bases in between. Germline CDR1 is DFQATT and CDR2 is SNEGSKA (reference sequence). This CDR3 comprises 15 residues. The CDR3 nucleotides read TGCAGTGCTCCCCCCATGGGGGGCTCCTACAATGAGCAGTTCTTC. Translated, it gives CSAPPMGGSYNEQFF.

The V call is TRBV6-5, the J call TRBJ1-5; D is ambiguous. The germline V gene has CDR1 MNHEY and CDR2 SVGAGI. The CDR3 contains 15 residues. Trimming left V 2 bases short and J 0 bases short, with 8 bases between. As DNA, the CDR3 is TGTGCCAGCAGTTACGCACCCAGTAGCAATCAGCCCCAGCATTTT. Translation: CASSYAPSSNQPQHF.

This clonotype has more than one count but fewer than ten. The chain is built from TRBV20-1 and TRBJ1-1, with 7 positions matching TRBD1. This CDR3 is 13 amino acids long. Germline V gene sequence: CDR1 DFQATT, CDR2 SNEGSKA (reference sequence). The CDR3 spells CRADRAGGTEAFF. CDR3 bases: TGCAGAGCCGACAGGGCGGGGGGCACTGAAGCTTTCTTT.

The rearrangement joins TRBV7-6 to TRBJ2-7; 7 bases map to TRBD2. Trimming took 6 bases from V and 3 from J; bases not matched to a gene: 11. Germline V gene data show CDR1 as SGHVS and CDR2 as FNYEAQ. The CDR3 runs 15 residues. The CDR3 is CASRPIREAHYEQYF. The CDR3 DNA reads TGTGCCAGCAGACCAATCCGGGAGGCCCACTACGAGCAGTACTTC.

This clonotype has just a few counts. This chain links TRBV15 with TRBJ1-2; D not resolved. V lost 1 base and J lost 1, with 4 bases in between. The CDR3 consists of 13 residues. The germline V gene encodes CDR1 LNHNV and CDR2 YYDKDF (reference sequence). The CDR3 loop is CATSRGVNYGYTF. The CDR3 DNA sequence: TGTGCCACCAGCAGAGGGGTTAACTATGGCTACACCTTC. Looking up the rest from reference TRBV15 and TRBJ1-2 gives the full variable domain: DAMVIQNPRYQVTQFGKPVTLSCSQTLNHNVMYWYQQKSSQAPKLLFHYYDKDFNNEADTPDNFQSRRPNTSFCFLDIRSPGLGDTAMYLCATSRGVNYGYTFGSGTRLTVV.

The chain links TRBV5-8 to TRBJ1-5, with 9 bases that match TRBD1. With V trimmed by 2 bases and J by 2 bases, 2 bases remained unmatched. Germline assignment: CDR1 SGHTS and CDR2 YDEGEE. The CDR3 runs to 15 residues. Here the CDR3 reads CASSFWDRGNQPQHF. CDR3 sequence (DNA): TGTGCCAGCAGCTTTTGGGACAGGGGCAATCAGCCCCAGCATTTT. Filled out from reference TRBV5-8 and TRBJ1-5, the complete variable domain reads EAGVTQSPTHLIKTRGQQATLRCSPISGHTSVYWYQQALGLGLQFLLWYDEGEERNRGNFPPRFSGRQFPNYSSELNVNALELEDSALYLCASSFWDRGNQPQHFGDGTRLSIL.

On this clonotype: Germline is not matched at one junction end, which may reflect a read error. The chain has TRBV6-1 and TRBJ1-6, with a possible D match to TRBD1 (5 bases). This CDR3 has 16 residues. Germline values: CDR1 MNHNS, CDR2 SASEGT. CDR3 sequence: CASNQRDSSYNPPLHF. Written as DNA, the CDR3 is TGTGCCAGCAACCAACGAGACAGCTCCTATAATCCACCCCTCCACTTT.

V is TRBV11-2 and J is TRBJ2-7; 12 nucleotides align to TRBD2. CDR1 is SGHAT and CDR2 is FQNNGV in the germline V gene. The CDR3 extends over 15 amino acids. The V gene end was trimmed by 5 bases and the J gene end by 3 bases; junction bases not matched to a gene: 5. The CDR3: CASSPQGLAGYEQYF. The CDR3 nucleotides read TGTGCCAGCAGCCCCCAGGGACTAGCGGGCTACGAGCAGTACTTC.

The V call is TRBV28, the J call TRBJ2-7, with TRBD1 identical over 8 bases. The V and J ends lost 3 bases and 3 bases, in that order; junction bases with no gene match: 10. The germline CDR1 and CDR2 sequences are MDHEN and SYDVKM. The CDR3 totals 16 residues. CDR3 DNA: TGTGCCAGCAGTTTCCGGACAGGGAGCCCCGTCTACGAGCAGTACTTC. Its translation is CASSFRTGSPVYEQYF. Combining the CDR3 with reference TRBV28 and TRBJ2-7 gives the whole variable domain DVKVTQSSRYLVKRTGEKVFLECVQDMDHENMFWYRQDPGLGLRLIYFSYDVKMKEKGDIPEGYSVSREKKERFSLILESASTNQTSMYLCASSFRTGSPVYEQYFGPGTRLTVT.

This chain uses TRBV7-9 with TRBJ2-6; tentatively, D is TRBD1 or TRBD2 (5 bases each). Trimming cost V 8 bases and J 0 bases, with 23 bases left between them. The length of the CDR3 is 19 residues. Per germline, CDR1 SEHNR and CDR2 FQNEAQ (reference sequence). The CDR3 protein is CASPPASAGTISGANVLTF. The CDR3 coding sequence is TGTGCCAGCCCCCCAGCCAGCGCAGGGACCATCTCTGGGGCCAACGTCCTGACTTTC. The full variable domain, in which reference TRBV7-9 and TRBJ2-6 provide the parts outside the CDR3, is DTGVSQNPRHKITKRGQNVTFRCDPISEHNRLYWYRQTLGQGPEFLTYFQNEAQLEKSRLLSDRFSAERPKGSFSTLEIQRTEQGDSAMYLCASPPASAGTISGANVLTFGAGSRLTVL.

V usage is TRBV28 and J usage is TRBJ1-5; TRBD1 matches at 12 bases. V shed 6 bases and J 6 bases; nucleotides not matched to a gene: 12. CDR3 length: 17 residues. Germline V CDR1 and CDR2: MDHEN, SYDVKM. In DNA form, the CDR3 reads TGTGCCAGCAGGGGGGGGACAGGGGGCTTTCTGGGTCAGCCCCAGCATTTT. Protein product: CASRGGTGGFLGQPQHF. The whole variable domain, remainder taken from reference TRBV28 and TRBJ1-5, is DVKVTQSSRYLVKRTGEKVFLECVQDMDHENMFWYRQDPGLGLRLIYFSYDVKMKEKGDIPEGYSVSREKKERFSLILESASTNQTSMYLCASRGGTGGFLGQPQHFGDGTRLSIL.

The rearrangement uses TRBV28 and TRBJ1-5, with 9 bases fitting TRBD1. The V segment lost 4 bases and the J segment 2 bases; nucleotides outside the gene matches: 9. The germline V gene encodes CDR1 MDHEN and CDR2 SYDVKM. The CDR3 sequence is 17 residues long. The CDR3 loop is CASSYAGTGRRNQPQHF. CDR3 nucleotide sequence: TGTGCCAGCAGTTACGCCGGGACAGGGAGGCGCAATCAGCCCCAGCATTTT.

Only one count was recorded for this clonotype. V is TRBV6-2 or TRBV6-3 and J is TRBJ2-2, with TRBD1 matching 7 bases. The trim removed 4 bases at V and 7 bases at J, leaving 15 bases unmatched. The germline CDR1 and CDR2 sequences are MNHEY and SVGEGT. The CDR3 is made up of 17 amino acids. The CDR3 reads CASSSLGRGNNIGELFF. In nucleotides, the CDR3 is TGTGCCAGCAGTTCCCTCGGCAGGGGGAATAATATCGGGGAGCTGTTTTTT.